This T cell receptor (beta chain) was sequenced in a study of blood T cell repertoires in COVID-19. Study as a whole: COVID-19 samples collected from the United States, Italy and Spain covered acute and convalescent phases.

From germline, CDR1 is LNHDA and CDR2 SQIVND (reference sequence). The CDR3 length is 14 residues. With 5 bases clipped from V and 5 bases from J, the junction kept 5 bases outside the gene matches. Residents of 24 US areas, aged about 18 to 95 years, made up the participants. Per the study methods: Cell counts per sample came from amplifying reference gene primers. Only in-frame clones appear in the TCRdb table, and some are missing; sequencing was by immunoSEQ multiplex PCR. That table furnishes V, J and clone size, whereas the DNA furnished D and trimming. The table has about 430,000 clones, more than 80% seen once.

The chain has TRBV19 and TRBJ1-5; 8 positions agree with TRBD1. This sequence was found in a man aged 30 to 39 who had recovered from COVID-19. The sample was PBMCs or T cells enriched from blood (not recorded which). The CDR3: CASSSGQADQPQHF. The CDR3 DNA sequence: TGTGCCAGTAGTTCGGGACAGGCGGATCAGCCCCAGCATTTT. The variable domain in full, with the rest retrieved from reference TRBV19 and TRBJ1-5, is DGGITQSPKYLFRKEGQNVTLSCEQNLNHDAMYWYRQDPGQGLRLIYYSQIVNDFQKGDIAEGYSVSREKKESFPLTVTSAQKNPTAFYLCASSSGQADQPQHFGDGTRLSIL.